Listed here are 6 T cell receptor beta chains from one sample, sequenced in a study of tumor-infiltrating lymphocytes in oesophageal squamous cell carcinoma. TCRdb re-derived calls from the PCR reads in MiXCR, one entry per CDR3 protein. The data show approximately 18,000 distinct CDR3 sequences, over 40% seen once. The sample consisted of normal esophageal tissue next to the tumor. The receptors were gathered from a female donor with esophageal squamous cell carcinoma.

This clonotype was seen ten or more times. The rearrangement links TRBV28 to TRBJ1-5; D is perhaps TRBD1 (6 bases). Trimming took off 6 bases at V and 2 bases at J, with 26 bases between the two ends. CDR3 size: 19 residues. Looked up from germline, CDR1 is MDHEN and CDR2 is SYDVKM. The CDR3 is CASRLHGGRILYGNQPQHF. CDR3 coding DNA: TGTGCCAGCAGACTACACGGGGGGCGCATTTTATATGGCAATCAGCCCCAGCATTTT.

This clonotype occurred a few times. It is likely a read error, because the conserved phenylalanine at the end of the CDR3 is missing. No DNA is shown, since the ends of the CDR3 on it are uncertain; the CDR3 is the one TCRdb lists. This rearrangement joins TRBV24-1 to TRBJ2-7; the table assigns TRBD1, which was not confirmed against the DNA. Inclusive of both ends, the CDR3 amounts to 16 amino acids. Looked up from germline, CDR1 is KGHDR and CDR2 is SFDVKD. The CDR3 region is CATSEHNQGSGYTFGS.

This clonotype was counted ten times or more. The chain carries TRBV11-2 and TRBJ1-1, with 9 positions matching TRBD1. Germline values: CDR1 SGHAT, CDR2 FQNNGV. The CDR3 spans 14 residues. The V segment lost 4 bases and the J segment 5 bases; nucleotides outside the gene matches: 5. DNA for the CDR3: TGTGCCAGCAGCTCGGGACAGGGTTCAACTGAAGCTTTCTTT. Translating gives CASSSGQGSTEAFF. Combining the CDR3 with reference TRBV11-2 and TRBJ1-1 gives the whole variable domain EAGVAQSPRYKIIEKRQSVAFWCNPISGHATLYWYQQILGQGPKLLIQFQNNGVVDDSQLPKDRFSAERLKGVDSTLKIQPAKLEDSAVYLCASSSGQGSTEAFFGQGTRLTVV.

With respect to this clonotype: This could be a read error, since a much larger clone is one nucleotide away. The chain joins TRBV19 to TRBJ1-1; D is possibly TRBD1 (5 bases). CDR1 LNHDA and CDR2 SQIVND come from the germline V gene (reference sequence). The CDR3 runs 17 residues. V was shortened by 1 base and J by 2 bases, with 17 bases between the two germline ends. The CDR3 nucleotides are TGTGCCAGTAGTATAGGGAGGCGACAGTCGCTCAACACTGAAGCTTTCTTT. Translation: CASSIGRRQSLNTEAFF.

J is TRBJ2-1 and V is TRBV11-2; tentative D call: TRBD2 (6 bases). The J call may be faulty, since TRBJ2-5 better matches the DNA end. This CDR3 has 17 amino acids. Germline CDR1 is SGHAT and CDR2 is FQNNGV. The CDR3 protein is CASSLDHFASEKETQYF. The CDR3 DNA is TGTGCCAGCAGCTTAGATCATTTCGCTAGCGAGAAAGAGACCCAGTACTTC.

V is TRBV11-1 and J is TRBJ1-4, with D uncertain. The CDR3 length is 14 residues. Trimming took off 8 bases at V and 3 bases at J, with 13 bases between the two ends. Germline CDR1 reads SGHAT; CDR2 reads FQDESV (reference sequence). In DNA, the CDR3 is TGTGCCAGCCAGTATCCGGGGTCTAATGAAAAACTGTTTTTT. The encoded protein is CASQYPGSNEKLFF. Full variable domain (missing parts from reference TRBV11-1 and TRBJ1-4): EAEVAQSPRYKITEKSQAVAFWCDPISGHATLYWYRQILGQGPELLVQFQDESVVDDSQLPKDRFSAERLKGVDSTLKIQPAELGDSAMYLCASQYPGSNEKLFFGSGTQLSVL.